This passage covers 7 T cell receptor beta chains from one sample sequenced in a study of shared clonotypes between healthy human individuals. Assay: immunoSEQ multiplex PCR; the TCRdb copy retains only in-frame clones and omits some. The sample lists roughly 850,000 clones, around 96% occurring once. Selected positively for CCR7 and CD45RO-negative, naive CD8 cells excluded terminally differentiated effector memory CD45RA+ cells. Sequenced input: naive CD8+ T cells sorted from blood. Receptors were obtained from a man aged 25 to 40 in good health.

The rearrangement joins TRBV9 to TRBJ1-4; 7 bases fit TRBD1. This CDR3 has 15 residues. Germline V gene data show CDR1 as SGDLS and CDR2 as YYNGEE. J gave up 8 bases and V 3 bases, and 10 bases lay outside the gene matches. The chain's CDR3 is CASSGEQGMVEKLFF. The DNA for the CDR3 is TGTGCCAGCAGCGGGGAACAGGGGATGGTGGAAAAACTGTTTTTT.

The CDR3 sequence is CASSPGEGPVREKLFF. CDR3 bases: TGTGCCAGCAGCCCCGGGGAGGGCCCAGTGAGGGAAAAACTGTTTTTT. This sequence joins TRBV7-9 and TRBJ1-4; no definite D call. V lost 5 bases, J lost 8 bases, and 21 bases lay in between. The CDR3 consists of 16 residues. Germline CDR1 SEHNR, CDR2 FQNEAQ (reference sequence). Using reference TRBV7-9 and TRBJ1-4 for the parts outside the CDR3, the full variable domain is DTGVSQNPRHKITKRGQNVTFRCDPISEHNRLYWYRQTLGQGPEFLTYFQNEAQLEKSRLLSDRFSAERPKGSFSTLEIQRTEQGDSAMYLCASSPGEGPVREKLFFGSGTQLSVL.

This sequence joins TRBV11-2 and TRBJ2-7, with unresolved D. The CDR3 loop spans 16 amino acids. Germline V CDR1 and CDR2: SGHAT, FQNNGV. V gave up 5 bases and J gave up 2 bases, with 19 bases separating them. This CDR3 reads CASSPPRVSIAYEQYF. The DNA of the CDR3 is TGTGCCAGCAGCCCCCCCCGGGTTTCAATTGCCTACGAGCAGTACTTC.

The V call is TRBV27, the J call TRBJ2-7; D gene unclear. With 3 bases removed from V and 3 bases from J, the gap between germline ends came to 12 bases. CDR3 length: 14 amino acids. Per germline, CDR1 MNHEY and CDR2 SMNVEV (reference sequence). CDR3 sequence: CASSLGSALYEQYF. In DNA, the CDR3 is TGTGCCAGCAGTTTGGGATCAGCTCTCTACGAGCAGTACTTC.

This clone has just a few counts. CDR3: CASSVRGLAGEETQYF. CDR3 nucleotides: TGTGCCAGCAGCGTCAGGGGACTAGCGGGCGAAGAGACCCAGTACTTC. The chain is built from TRBV5-4 and TRBJ2-5, with 12 bases aligning to TRBD2. CDR1 SGHNT and CDR2 YYREEE come from the germline V gene (reference sequence). V dropped 4 bases and J dropped 3; count of bases not matched to a gene: 7. The CDR3 is 16 amino acids.

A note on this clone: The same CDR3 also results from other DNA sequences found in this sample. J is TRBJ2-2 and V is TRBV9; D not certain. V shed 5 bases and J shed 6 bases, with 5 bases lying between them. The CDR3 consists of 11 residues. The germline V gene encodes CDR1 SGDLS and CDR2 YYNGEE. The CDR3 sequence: CASRGAGELFF. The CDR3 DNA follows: TGTGCCAGCAGGGGTGCCGGGGAGCTGTTTTTT.

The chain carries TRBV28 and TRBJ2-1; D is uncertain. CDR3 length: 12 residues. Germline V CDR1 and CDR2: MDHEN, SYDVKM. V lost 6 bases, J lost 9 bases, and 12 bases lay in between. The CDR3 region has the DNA TGTGCCAGCAGCTTCGAATGGATTGAGCAGTTCTTC. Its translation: CASSFEWIEQFF.